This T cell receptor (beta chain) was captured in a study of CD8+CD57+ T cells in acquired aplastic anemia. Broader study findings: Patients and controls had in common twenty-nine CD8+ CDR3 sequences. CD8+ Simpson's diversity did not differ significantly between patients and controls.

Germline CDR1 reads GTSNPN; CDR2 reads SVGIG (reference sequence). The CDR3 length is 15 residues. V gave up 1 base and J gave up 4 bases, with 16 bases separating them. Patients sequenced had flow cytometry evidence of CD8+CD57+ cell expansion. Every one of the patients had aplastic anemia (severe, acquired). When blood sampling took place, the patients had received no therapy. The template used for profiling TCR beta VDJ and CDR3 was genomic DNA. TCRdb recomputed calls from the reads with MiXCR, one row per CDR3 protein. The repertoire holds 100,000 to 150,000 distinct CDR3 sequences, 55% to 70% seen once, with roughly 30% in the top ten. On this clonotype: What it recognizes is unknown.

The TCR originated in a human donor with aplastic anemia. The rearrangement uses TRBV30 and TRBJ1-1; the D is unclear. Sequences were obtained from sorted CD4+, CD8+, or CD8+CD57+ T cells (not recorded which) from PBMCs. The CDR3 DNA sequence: TGTGCCTGGAGTGATCGACTCATGGGGTCCACTGAAGCTTTCTTT. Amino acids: CAWSDRLMGSTEAFF.